This entry is about one T cell receptor (beta chain). The study amplified the TCR beta CDR3 region from genomic DNA. This amplification was carried out by two rounds of multiplex PCR. Primers (each specific to one TRBV or TRBJ gene) were used in first-round PCR. TCRdb re-analysed the multiplex PCR reads in MiXCR, keeping a single row per CDR3 protein. The repertoire holds about 17,000 distinct CDR3 sequences, with over 15% as singletons. This record belongs to a study of prognosis after radiotherapy for stage I lung cancer. Study summary: Patients numbered approximately 12 men and five or six women, aged roughly 53 to 95 with a median of roughly 70 years. Following radiotherapy, a few patients went on to present distant metastases at a median of roughly 7 months, and approximately 15 exhibited no significant progression.

Peripheral blood was collected in volumes of about 6.1 milliliters at each of two time points. V gave up 1 base and J gave up 1 base, with 8 bases separating them. Germline CDR1 MNHEY, CDR2 SMNVEV (reference sequence). The CDR3 consists of 15 residues. The receptor was isolated from a donor over 45 with non-small cell lung cancer. Source: PBMCs, taken before or after stereotactic body radiation therapy (not recorded which). J is TRBJ2-1 and V is TRBV27; tentative D call: TRBD1 (6 bases). The CDR3 DNA is TGTGCCAGCAGTTTATGGACAGCTTCCTACAATGAGCAGTTCTTC. Translation gives CASSLWTASYNEQFF.